Included here is one T cell receptor (beta chain) sequence, with context. As handled by the study authors: Amplified reference gene primers provided the basis for estimating nucleated cell counts. Using immunoSEQ multiplex PCR, the repertoire was profiled, and TCRdb retains in-frame clones only, with some absent. Clonal size and the V and J genes are those of that table, whereas D and trimming came from the DNA. The sample lists 55,000 to 90,000 clones; about 89% were seen once. The data stem from a study of blood T cell repertoires in COVID-19. Overall study context: Whether acute or convalescent, the COVID-19 samples came from the United States, Italy and Spain.

V was trimmed by 4 bases and J by 4 bases, leaving 7 bases between them. Germline V gene data show CDR1 as MNHEY and CDR2 as SVGEGT. The CDR3 covers 12 residues. Sequenced sample: peripheral blood. V is TRBV6-2 or TRBV6-3 and J is TRBJ1-1, with unresolved D. The sequence derives from a woman aged 60-70 years with acute or convalescent COVID-19. DNA for the CDR3: TGTGCCAGCAGTTCCGCGGGCACTGAAGCTTTCTTT. Protein: CASSSAGTEAFF.